This paragraph reports one T cell receptor (beta chain). These data are taken from a study of T cell changes during pregnancy in multiple sclerosis. The CDR3 is 15 amino acids. CDR1 and CDR2 from the germline V gene are SGHAT and FQNNGV. V trimming: 8 bases; J trimming: 2 bases; junction bases outside the gene matches: 7. Measured with immunoSEQ multiplex PCR; TCRdb has only the in-frame clones, and not every one. The sample contains over 20,000 clones, about 87% of which appear only once. The sequence came from a female donor in good health, enrolled as a control in a pregnancy study. The chain links TRBV11-2 to TRBJ2-7, with 12 positions matching TRBD1. The sample consisted of CD8+ T cells from peripheral blood mononuclear cells, taken in the second trimester of pregnancy. The CDR3 spells CASSPGQGAAYEQYF. CDR3 coding DNA: TGTGCCAGCTCCCCGGGACAGGGGGCGGCCTACGAGCAGTACTTC.